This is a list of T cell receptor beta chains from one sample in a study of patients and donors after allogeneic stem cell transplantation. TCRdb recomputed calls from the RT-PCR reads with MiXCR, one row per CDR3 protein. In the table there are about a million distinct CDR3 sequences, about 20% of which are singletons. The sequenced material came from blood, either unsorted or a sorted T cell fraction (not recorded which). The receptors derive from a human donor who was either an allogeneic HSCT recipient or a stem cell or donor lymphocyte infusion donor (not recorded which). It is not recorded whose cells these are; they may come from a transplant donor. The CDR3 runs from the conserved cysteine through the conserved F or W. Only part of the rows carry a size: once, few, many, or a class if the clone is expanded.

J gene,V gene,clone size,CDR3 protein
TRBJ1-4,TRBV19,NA,CASNRDRYEKLFF
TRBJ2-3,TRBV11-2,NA,CASSLIRVGGTDTQYF
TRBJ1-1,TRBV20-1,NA,CSARTGGLGTEAFF
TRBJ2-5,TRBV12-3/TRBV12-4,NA,CASSFLQPRGQETQYF
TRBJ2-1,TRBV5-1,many,CASSLALREGPSEQFF
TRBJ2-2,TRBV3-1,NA,CASSSRTGTNGELFF
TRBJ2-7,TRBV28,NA,CATLVAGIPYEQYF
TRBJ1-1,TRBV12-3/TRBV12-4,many,CASSLEGTEAFF
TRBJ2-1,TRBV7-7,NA,CASSSGLAGGPMNEQFF
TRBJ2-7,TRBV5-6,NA,CASSSIKTGGTYEQYF
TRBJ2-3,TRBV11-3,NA,CASSTPALRNTDTQYF
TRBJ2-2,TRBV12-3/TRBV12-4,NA,CASTVLLGQGYTGELFF
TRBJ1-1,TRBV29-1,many,CSVEVYGLAEAFF
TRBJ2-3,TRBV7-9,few,CASSHPAAGGLDTQYF
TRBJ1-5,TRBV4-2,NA,CASSLTGGKSNQPQHF
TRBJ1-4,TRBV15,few,CATSRGGAAKLFF
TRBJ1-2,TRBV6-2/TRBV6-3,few,CASSEKTGDVGYTF
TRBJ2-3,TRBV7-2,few,CASSLSGTTTDTQYF
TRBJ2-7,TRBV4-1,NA,CASSRKQGPTYEQYF
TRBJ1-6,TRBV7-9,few,CASSRQTGVNSPLHF
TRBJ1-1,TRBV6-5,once,CASSYQGRPNTEAFF
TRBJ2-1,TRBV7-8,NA,CASSLGWAGGRYNEQFF
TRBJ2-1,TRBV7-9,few,CASSLRTGLAGYNEQFF
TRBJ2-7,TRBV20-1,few,CSAREGAGGGEQYF
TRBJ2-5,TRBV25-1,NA,CASSESAGAETQYF
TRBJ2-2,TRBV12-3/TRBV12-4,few,CASYSSNYKTGELFF
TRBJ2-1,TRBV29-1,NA,CSALGVEQFF
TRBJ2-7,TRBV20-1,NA,CSAIPTSGIYEQYF
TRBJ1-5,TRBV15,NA,CATSRDVPRGRGRDQPQHF
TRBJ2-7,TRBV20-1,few,CSARKDSTAYEQYF
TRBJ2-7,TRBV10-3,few,CAAKLVSYEQYF
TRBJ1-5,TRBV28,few,CASTPGDRGSHQPQHF
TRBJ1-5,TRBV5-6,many,CASSLTGAGYNQPQHF
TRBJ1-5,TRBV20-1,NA,CSARARGQVGLGQPQHF
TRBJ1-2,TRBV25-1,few,CASSESSFSVGGYGYTF
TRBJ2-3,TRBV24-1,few,CATSDSSSSTDTQYF
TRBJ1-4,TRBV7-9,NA,CASSLGLIGEKLFF
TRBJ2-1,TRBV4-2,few,CASSQTGLASVNEQFF
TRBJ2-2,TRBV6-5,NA,CAAGRAGELFF
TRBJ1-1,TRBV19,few,CASNGVRGTEAFF
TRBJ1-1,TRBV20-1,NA,CSAKRPRGETFF
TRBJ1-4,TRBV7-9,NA,CASSQDRGLTNEKLFF
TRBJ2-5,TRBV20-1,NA,CSARDLVGQETQYF
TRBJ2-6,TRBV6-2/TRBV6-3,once,CASSYSGLLSSGANVLTF
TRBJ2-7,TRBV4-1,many,CASSQVGQGREQYF
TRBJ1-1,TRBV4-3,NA,CASSQVTRTEAFF
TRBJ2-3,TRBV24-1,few,CATSDSSRGTQYF
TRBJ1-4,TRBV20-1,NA,CSARFSVATNEKLFF
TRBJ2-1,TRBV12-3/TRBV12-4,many,CASSLLREDNEQFF
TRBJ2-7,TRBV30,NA,CAWKDRGRYEQYF
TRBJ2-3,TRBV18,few,CASSPLIADTQYF
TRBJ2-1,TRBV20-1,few,CSATRDLSSYNEQFF
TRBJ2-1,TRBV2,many,CASSEGTSGYNEQFF
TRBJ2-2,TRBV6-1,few,CASRRREGVGELFF
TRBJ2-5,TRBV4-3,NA,CASSQGVTSSVAETQYF
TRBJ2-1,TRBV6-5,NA,CASSYRTSGGISYNEQFF
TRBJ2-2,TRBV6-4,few,CASRQQGQATGELFF
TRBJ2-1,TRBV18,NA,CASNQLAGGPREQFF